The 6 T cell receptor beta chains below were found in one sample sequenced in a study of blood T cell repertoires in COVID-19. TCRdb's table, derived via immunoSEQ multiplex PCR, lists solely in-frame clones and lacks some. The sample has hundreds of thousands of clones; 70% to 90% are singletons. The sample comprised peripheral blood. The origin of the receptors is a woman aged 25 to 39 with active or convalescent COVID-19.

The CDR3: CASSPSSYEQYF. The CDR3 nucleotides read TGTGCCAGCAGTCCTAGCTCCTACGAGCAGTACTTC. The chain uses TRBV2 and TRBJ2-7, with D uncertain. CDR1 SNHLY and CDR2 FYNNEI come from the germline V gene. V lost 5 bases and J 0 bases, leaving 5 bases between the germline ends. This CDR3 has 12 residues.

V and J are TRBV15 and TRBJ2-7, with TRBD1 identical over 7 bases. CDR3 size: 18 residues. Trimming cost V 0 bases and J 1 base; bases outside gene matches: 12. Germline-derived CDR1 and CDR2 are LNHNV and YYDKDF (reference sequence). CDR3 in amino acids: CATSRDRDSASRSYEQYF. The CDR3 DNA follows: TGTGCCACCAGCAGAGATAGGGACAGCGCAAGCCGATCCTACGAGCAGTACTTC.

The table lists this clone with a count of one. The CDR3 DNA follows: TGTGCCAGCAGCGCAGAAACAGATACGCAGTATTTT. This sequence encodes CASSAETDTQYF. This sequence joins TRBV3-1 (or the pseudogene TRBV3-2) and TRBJ2-3; D uncertain. Germline loops: CDR1 LGHDT, CDR2 YNNKEL (reference sequence). Trimming pared 5 bases from V and 3 bases from J, leaving 6 bases between. CDR3 size: 12 residues.

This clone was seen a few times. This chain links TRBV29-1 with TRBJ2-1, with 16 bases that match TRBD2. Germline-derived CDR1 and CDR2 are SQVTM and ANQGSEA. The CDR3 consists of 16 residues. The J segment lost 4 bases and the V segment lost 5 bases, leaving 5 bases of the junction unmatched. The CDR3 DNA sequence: TGCAGCGTTCCTCCGGGACTAGCGGGAGGGTACAATGAGCAGTTCTTC. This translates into CSVPPGLAGGYNEQFF.

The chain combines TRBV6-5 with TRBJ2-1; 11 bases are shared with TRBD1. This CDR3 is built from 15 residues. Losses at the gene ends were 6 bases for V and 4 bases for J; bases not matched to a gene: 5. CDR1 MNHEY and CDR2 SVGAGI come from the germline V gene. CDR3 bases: TGTGCCAGCAGGGCCGGGACAGGGGGGTACAATGAGCAGTTCTTC. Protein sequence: CASRAGTGGYNEQFF.

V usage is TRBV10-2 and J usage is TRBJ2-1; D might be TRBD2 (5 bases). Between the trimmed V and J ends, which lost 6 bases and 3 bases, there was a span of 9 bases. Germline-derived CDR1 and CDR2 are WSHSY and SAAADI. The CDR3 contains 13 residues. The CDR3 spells CASREAVYNEQFF. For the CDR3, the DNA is TGCGCCAGCAGGGAGGCAGTCTACAATGAGCAGTTCTTC.